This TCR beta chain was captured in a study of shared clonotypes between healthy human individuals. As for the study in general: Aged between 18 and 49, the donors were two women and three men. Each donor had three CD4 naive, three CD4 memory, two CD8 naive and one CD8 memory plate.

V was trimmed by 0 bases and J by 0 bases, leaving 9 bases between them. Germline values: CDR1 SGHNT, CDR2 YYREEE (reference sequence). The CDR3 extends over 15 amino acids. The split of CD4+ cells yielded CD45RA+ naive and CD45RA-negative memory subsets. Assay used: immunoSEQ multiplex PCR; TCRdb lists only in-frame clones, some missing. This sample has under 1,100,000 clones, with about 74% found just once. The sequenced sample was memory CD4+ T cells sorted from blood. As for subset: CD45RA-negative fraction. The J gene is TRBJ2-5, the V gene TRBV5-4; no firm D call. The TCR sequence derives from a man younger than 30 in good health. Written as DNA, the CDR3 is TGTGCCAGCAGCTTGGATCCCGGCAACCAAGAGACCCAGTACTTC. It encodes CASSLDPGNQETQYF. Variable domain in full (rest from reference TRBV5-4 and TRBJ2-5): ETGVTQSPTHLIKTRGQQVTLRCSSQSGHNTVSWYQQALGQGPQFIFQYYREEENGRGNFPPRFSGLQFPNYSSELNVNALELDDSALYLCASSLDPGNQETQYFGPGTRLLVL.